The clone carrying this T cell receptor (beta chain) turned up a few times. This sample is part of a study of blood T cells in healthy people across ages. The CDR3 sequence is 13 residues long. Trimming took 3 bases from V and 5 from J, leaving 13 bases between them. Germline CDR1 reads DFQATT; CDR2 reads SNEGSKA (reference sequence). The second PCR ran about 6 to 11 cycles with a sample-barcoded 5' primer and J-beta primers. TCRdb reprocessed the 5' RACE reads via MiXCR and lists one record per CDR3 protein. The sample holds about 650,000 distinct CDR3 sequences, approximately 29% seen once. Sequenced material: blood. This sequence originates from an elderly woman in good health. This rearrangement joins TRBV20-1 to TRBJ1-2; D remains unclear. The CDR3 nucleotides read TGCAGTGCTAGGATCCTCACGGCGTATGGCTACACCTTC. This translates into CSARILTAYGYTF.